Listed here is a single TCR beta chain. Its antigen is unidentified. 60 Vbeta and 13 Jbeta primers were used in PCR. Original processing notes: Among the unique TCR beta chains that a later analysis counted, 70 million to 85 million in all, about 10 million were shared. The assay was immunoSEQ multiplex PCR, and TCRdb's table has in-frame clones only and misses some. V and J calls and clone size are copied from that table; D and trimming were computed from the DNA. The sample table includes 38,000 or so clones. The germline V gene encodes CDR1 SGHRS and CDR2 YFSETQ. The CDR3 length is 16 residues. V gave up 4 bases and J gave up 1 base; unmatched junction bases: 10. The sample belongs to a study of cytomegalovirus exposure and HLA in healthy donors. Study results and limitations: Sequences of the TCR beta chain were said to predict the HLA-A and HLA-B alleles of most subjects accurately. A later analysis reportedly found that, within productive TCRs, an Asian-associated ancestry cluster had fewer N-insertions than the mean observed across the approximately 690 donors. Immune exposure data for these donors was limited to CMV serostatus.

The clonotype was recovered from a man aged 40-50 years in good health and CMV-seropositive. This chain joins TRBV5-1 and TRBJ2-7; the match to TRBD2 covers 8 bases. Sequences were obtained from PBMCs. The CDR3 region has the DNA TGCGCCAGCAGCACTGCCAGGACGGGGGGGTCCTACGAGCAGTACTTC. Amino acids: CASSTARTGGSYEQYF. Variable domain in full (rest from reference TRBV5-1 and TRBJ2-7): KAGVTQTPRYLIKTRGQQVTLSCSPISGHRSVSWYQQTPGQGLQFLFEYFSETQRNKGNFPGRFSGRQFSNSRSEMNVSTLELGDSALYLCASSTARTGGSYEQYFGPGTRLTVT.